The subject of this entry is one T cell receptor beta chain. Its antigen is as yet unknown. Germline loops: CDR1 DFQATT, CDR2 SNEGSKA (reference sequence). The length of the CDR3 is 17 residues. With 6 bases clipped from V and 4 bases from J, the junction kept 16 bases outside the gene matches. The record originates from a study of metastatic and nonmetastatic thyroid tumors. Study information: A comparison of repertoires was made across blood and tumor or nodule tissue from malignant and benign thyroid patients. Findings and caveats of the study: For both blood and tumor, malignant thyroid tumors reportedly showed significantly higher TCR beta diversity than benign nodules did.

All patients were treatment-naive before thyroid surgery. MiXCR re-clonotyped the PCR reads for TCRdb. The repertoire has about 28,000 clones, roughly a quarter of them found once; the top ten carry 2.4%. Sequencing was carried out using blood. The V call is TRBV20-1, the J call TRBJ2-1, with 9 bases fitting TRBD2. The clonotype was recovered from a female donor with papillary thyroid cancer or a benign thyroid nodule (not recorded which). Some clones in this sample may be carry-over from other donors' samples. The CDR3 bases are TGCAGTGCCAACGGGGGGTGGCTAGCGGGGACTTACAATGAGCAGTTCTTC. It specifies CSANGGWLAGTYNEQFF.